The clone carrying this T cell receptor beta chain was seen only once. This sample was included in a study of shared T cell receptors in the human thymus. Sequencing used immunoSEQ multiplex PCR; TCRdb keeps in-frame clones, though not all of them. There are about 660,000 clones in the sample; about 89% occur only once, and more than 0.009% lies in the top ten. V was pared by 4 bases and J by 0 bases, with 13 bases between. Germline CDR1 and CDR2: SGHRS and YFSETQ. The CDR3 consists of 16 residues. Another study also made use of these data, one on human thymus T cells. That paper adds: In corrective heart surgery, resections were taken, and these provided the thymus tissue. Biased V and J segment usage appeared in thymus and peripheral blood.

Sequenced sample: thymocytes. The J gene is TRBJ1-4, the V gene TRBV5-1; possible D gene TRBD1, 6 bases. This TCR derives from a boy in the first two years of life with a congenital heart defect. The CDR3 here is CASSPWEGATNEKLFF. The CDR3 nucleotides are TGCGCCAGCAGCCCGTGGGAGGGGGCAACTAATGAAAAACTGTTTTTT.